The clone carrying this T cell receptor beta chain was recorded a few times. Its antigen is not known. Expressed TCRB transcripts were sequenced because the isolated RNA had all been reverse transcribed beforehand. Produced via immunoSEQ multiplex PCR; TCRdb's table is partial and in-frame only. Found here are under 900,000 clones, 15% to 20% of them singletons; the top ten hold 0.023%. Each of the CD4+ naive, central memory, regulatory and stem cell-like memory populations was sorted via CD45RO/CCR7/CD25/CD127/CD95/CD27. These data originate in a study of beta chain features in type 1 diabetes. Study results and limitations: Sequencing used cDNA, and cells with high TCR expression could therefore be over-represented. Shortening of TCRB CDR3s, moderate but significant, appeared in all four CD4+ subsets of Type 1 diabetes patients.

This TCR was sampled from a woman aged 18-30 years in good health. Sequencing used naive CD4+ T cells from blood.

CDR3 region: CAIRPLGGQGTDTQYF. The CDR3 DNA follows: TGTGCCATCAGGCCGCTGGGGGGGCAAGGCACAGATACGCAGTATTTT. V gene TRBV10-3 combines with J gene TRBJ2-3, with D possibly matching TRBD2 (7 bases). This CDR3 region has 16 residues. V was clipped by 6 bases and J by 1 base, with 17 bases between them. From germline, CDR1 is ENHRY and CDR2 SYGVKD.